One and the same sample provided the 21 T cell receptor beta chains below, sequenced in a study of response to subunit inactivated influenza vaccine. MiXCR, run by TCRdb on the RT-PCR reads, gives a single entry per CDR3 protein. The sample has more than 450,000 distinct CDR3 sequences, 7.6% seen once. The material was PBMCs from blood, obtained around 2 years after vaccination. These receptor sequences come from a man between 50 and 70 years old who received an inactivated influenza vaccine.

This clonotype has at least ten counts. This CDR3 is CASSLGWGAVSPLHF. DNA for the CDR3: TGTGCCAGCAGTTTAGGGTGGGGTGCGGTTTCACCCCTCCACTTT. V and J are TRBV27 and TRBJ1-6; no definite D call. V lost 2 bases and J 9 bases, leaving 14 bases between the germline ends. Looked up from germline, CDR1 is MNHEY and CDR2 is SMNVEV (reference sequence). This CDR3 comprises 15 residues.

The chain is built from TRBV11-1 and TRBJ2-5; 10 bases map to TRBD2. CDR3 length equals 18 residues. Germline V gene sequence: CDR1 SGHAT, CDR2 FQDESV (reference sequence). V was clipped by 2 bases and J by 2 bases; unmatched bases: 11. CDR3 sequence: CASSLSIQLAGSQETQYF. The DNA of the CDR3 is TGTGCCAGCAGCTTAAGTATCCAACTAGCGGGATCGCAAGAGACCCAGTACTTC.

In its sample, this clonotype was seen a few times. The chain couples TRBV20-1 to TRBJ2-2, with D possibly TRBD2 on 6 matching bases. The CDR3 consists of 14 residues. The germline V gene encodes CDR1 DFQATT and CDR2 SNEGSKA (reference sequence). V lost 5 bases to trimming and J lost 7 bases, with 17 bases between them. The DNA for the CDR3 is TGCAGTGCTTTCGGGGGAGTGGGACTCGGGGAGCTGTTTTTT. It codes for CSAFGGVGLGELFF.

The rearrangement uses TRBV14 and TRBJ2-6; D is ambiguous. Germline-derived CDR1 and CDR2 are SGHDN and FVKESK. This CDR3 is built from 15 residues. V lost 0 bases, J lost 4 bases, and 7 bases lay in between. The CDR3 reads CASSQDPRGANVLTF. The CDR3 nucleotides read TGTGCCAGCAGCCAAGACCCTCGAGGGGCCAACGTCCTGACTTTC.

This clonotype was recorded many times. This chain links TRBV5-1 with TRBJ2-7; perhaps TRBD2 as D (6 bases). Germline lookup yields CDR1 SGHRS and CDR2 YFSETQ. This CDR3 contains 13 residues. The V gene lost 4 bases and the J gene lost 1 base, with 9 bases spanning the gap. The CDR3 coding sequence is TGCGCCAGCAGCCCGGGGGTGTCCTACGAGCAGTACTTC. This sequence encodes CASSPGVSYEQYF.

This clonotype was detected ten times or more. The rearrangement links TRBV7-9 to TRBJ2-2; D is ambiguous. Trimming shortened V by 3 bases and J by 2 bases, and 7 bases separated the two germline ends. This CDR3 has 14 amino acids. CDR1 SEHNR and CDR2 FQNEAQ come from the germline V gene (reference sequence). DNA for the CDR3: TGTGCCAGCAGCTTCTCCCCAAACACCGGGGAGCTGTTTTTT. It translates to CASSFSPNTGELFF.

This clonotype was detected many times. The chain is built from TRBV5-1 and TRBJ2-2; perhaps TRBD1 as D (6 bases). Trimming shortened V by 2 bases and J by 7 bases, and 15 bases separated the two germline ends. CDR1 and CDR2 (germline): SGHRS, YFSETQ. The CDR3 runs to 15 residues. The CDR3 region has the DNA TGCGCCAGCAGCTTCCGCCAGGGGTCCGTCGGGGAGCTGTTTTTT. Translation: CASSFRQGSVGELFF.

The chain has TRBV6-2 or TRBV6-3 and TRBJ2-3, with 11 bases aligning to TRBD2. Losses at the gene ends were 8 bases for V and 2 bases for J; bases not matched to a gene: 6. CDR3 length: 15 residues. Per germline, CDR1 MNHEY and CDR2 SVGEGT. The CDR3 DNA reads as TGTGCCAGCGTGGGGACTAGCGGCCACACAGATACGCAGTATTTT. Translating it yields CASVGTSGHTDTQYF.

On this clonotype: One end of the junction fails to match germline, which may point to a read error. The chain employs TRBV10-3 and TRBJ1-5, with 9 nucleotides matching TRBD1. The germline gives CDR1 ENHRY, CDR2 SYGVKD. This CDR3 has 15 residues. The CDR3 is CAISEGDRENQPQHF. In DNA, the CDR3 is TGTGCCATAAGTGAAGGGGACAGGGAGAATCAGCCCCAGCATTTT.

This clonotype was observed at least ten times. J is TRBJ1-2 and V is TRBV10-3, with D unclear. The germline V gene has CDR1 ENHRY and CDR2 SYGVKD. V dropped 3 bases and J dropped 4 bases, with 9 bases sitting between them. This CDR3 is built from 13 residues. This CDR3 reads CAISENGIYGYTF. CDR3 nucleotide sequence: TGTGCCATCAGTGAAAACGGGATCTATGGCTACACCTTC.

Remarks on this clonotype: A much larger clone lies a single base off, so this may be a read error. This chain uses TRBV12-3 or TRBV12-4 with TRBJ2-1; no reliable D call. V was shortened by 7 bases and J by 10 bases, with 11 bases between the two germline ends. This CDR3 is 11 amino acids long. Written as DNA, the CDR3 is TGTGCCAGCATATCCGGTGGCGAGCAGTTCTTC. This codes for CASISGGEQFF.

V is TRBV20-1 and J is TRBJ1-5; D call uncertain. The CDR3 consists of 16 residues. V dropped 3 bases and J dropped 0 bases, with 15 bases sitting between them. Per germline, CDR1 DFQATT and CDR2 SNEGSKA (reference sequence). Here the CDR3 DNA reads TGCAGTGCTAGCCCCAGGCTGCACTATAGCAATCAGCCCCAGCATTTT. As protein: CSASPRLHYSNQPQHF.

Concerning this clonotype: One junction end does not reproduce the germline sequence, and a read error may be involved. The rearrangement joins TRBV11-1 to TRBJ2-7; 8 nucleotides match TRBD1. Per germline, CDR1 SGHAT and CDR2 FQDESV (reference sequence). This CDR3 has 13 residues. The CDR3 sequence is CASSLGQAYEQNF. Here the CDR3 DNA reads TGTGCCAGCAGCTTGGGACAGGCCTACGAGCAGAACTTC.

This clonotype was observed many times. The V and J genes are TRBV12-3 or TRBV12-4 and TRBJ2-2; perhaps D is TRBD1 or TRBD2 (6 bases each). The CDR3 is 12 amino acids. Trimming took 8 bases from V and 4 from J, leaving 8 bases between them. DNA of the CDR3: TGTGCCAGCGAGGGGGGCACCGGGGAGCTGTTTTTT. Translated, it gives CASEGGTGELFF.

The V gene is TRBV4-2, the J gene TRBJ2-3, with D possibly TRBD2 on 7 matching bases. The V and J ends lost 3 bases and 4 bases respectively, with 20 bases between them. The length of the CDR3 is 17 residues. CDR1 is LGHNA, CDR2 YNFKEQ, per germline. CDR3 DNA: TGTGCCAGCAGCCATGTCGGTGGGGGGGCCGGTGCAGATACGCAGTATTTT. The encoded protein is CASSHVGGGAGADTQYF.

The sample holds a few counts of this clonotype. The chain uses TRBV28 and TRBJ2-1; D is unresolved. Trimming stripped 6 bases from V and 1 base from J, with 16 bases between. This CDR3 is built from 16 residues. Per germline, CDR1 MDHEN and CDR2 SYDVKM. The CDR3 coding sequence is TGTGCCAGCAGCGCCCGTAAGGCGGTGTCCTACAATGAGCAGTTCTTC. This translates into CASSARKAVSYNEQFF.

Ten or more counts support this clonotype. The V and J genes are TRBV27 and TRBJ1-2; 7 nucleotides match TRBD1. From germline, CDR1 is MNHEY and CDR2 SMNVEV (reference sequence). The CDR3 runs to 14 residues. V gave up 6 bases and J gave up 7 bases; unmatched junction bases: 11. The CDR3 region has the DNA TGTGCCAGCAGGATAACAGGGGCTGGGTTTGGCTACACCTTC. Protein sequence: CASRITGAGFGYTF.

This clonotype was seen at least ten times. The gene calls are TRBV9 and TRBJ1-1; 9 bases are shared with TRBD1. The CDR3 runs to 16 residues. V lost 3 bases and J lost 7; bases outside the gene matches: 13. Looked up from germline, CDR1 is SGDLS and CDR2 is YYNGEE. The CDR3 here is CASSGTGAPTGDEAFF. The CDR3 coding sequence is TGTGCCAGCAGCGGGACAGGGGCGCCCACCGGTGATGAAGCTTTCTTT. The complete variable domain, with remaining parts taken from reference TRBV9 and TRBJ1-1, reads DSGVTQTPKHLITATGQRVTLRCSPRSGDLSVYWYQQSLDQGLQFLIQYYNGEERAKGNILERFSAQQFPDLHSELNLSSLELGDSALYFCASSGTGAPTGDEAFFGQGTRLTVV.

This clonotype showed up just a few times. The V and J genes are TRBV11-2 and TRBJ2-7; 8 bases map to TRBD1. This CDR3 spans 16 amino acids. Per germline, CDR1 SGHAT and CDR2 FQNNGV. V dropped 1 base and J dropped 4; count of bases not matched to a gene: 9. The CDR3 loop reads CASSLGIAGGSYEQYF. The CDR3, as DNA: TGTGCCAGCAGCTTAGGTATTGCAGGGGGCTCTTACGAGCAGTACTTC.

This clonotype was observed at least ten times. The rearrangement links TRBV6-1 to TRBJ1-2, with 7 bases that match TRBD1. Germline CDR1 reads MNHNS; CDR2 reads SASEGT. The CDR3 runs to 14 residues. The ends lost 2 bases at V and 8 bases at J; junction bases unmatched: 8. This chain's CDR3 is CASSEPQRGRGYTF. The DNA of the CDR3 is TGTGCCAGCAGTGAACCTCAGAGGGGGCGCGGCTACACCTTC.

This clonotype was seen at least ten times. The gene calls are TRBV9 and TRBJ2-7, with D unclear. V was shortened by 0 bases and J by 3 bases, with 10 bases between the two germline ends. This CDR3 is 14 amino acids long. CDR1 is SGDLS, CDR2 YYNGEE, per germline. CDR3 protein: CASSVGDSYYEQYF. CDR3 DNA sequence: TGTGCCAGCAGCGTAGGAGACTCCTACTACGAGCAGTACTTC.